These 29 T cell receptor beta chains share one sample of origin, sequenced in a study of cytomegalovirus exposure and HLA in healthy donors. The primer mix had 60 Vbeta and 13 Jbeta primers. Assay used: immunoSEQ multiplex PCR; TCRdb lists only in-frame clones, some missing. The sample lists 150,000 to 200,000 clones; around four fifths were seen once. Sequencing was done on a sample of PBMCs. The receptors originated from a girl aged 5-17 years in good health and CMV-seropositive.

The chain uses TRBV2 and TRBJ2-7, with 10 nucleotides matching TRBD1. This CDR3 has 13 residues. The germline V gene has CDR1 SNHLY and CDR2 FYNNEI. V shed 6 bases and J 5 bases; nucleotides not matched to a gene: 4. CDR3 sequence (DNA): TGTGCCAGCAGCGAGACAGGGGGCCACGAGCAGTACTTC. Translating gives CASSETGGHEQYF.

J is TRBJ2-1 and V is TRBV11-3; TRBD2 aligns across 12 bases. The CDR3 has 15 residues. V gave up 5 bases and J gave up 10 bases; unmatched junction bases: 9. CDR1 is SGHNT, CDR2 YENEEA, per germline. The CDR3 nucleotides read TGTGCCAGCAGCCCCCTAGCGGGGGGGCCCCAGGAGCAGTTCTTC. It yields the protein CASSPLAGGPQEQFF.

The chain combines TRBV5-1 with TRBJ1-2, with 8 bases aligning to TRBD1. The CDR3 runs to 13 residues. Trimming cost V 4 bases and J 13 bases; bases outside gene matches: 12. Germline V gives CDR1 SGHRS, CDR2 YFSETQ. This CDR3 is CASSPEGQGAVTF. The CDR3 DNA sequence: TGCGCCAGCAGCCCGGAGGGGCAGGGGGCAGTCACCTTC.

The CDR3 sequence is CASSLNKNTEAFF. The CDR3 DNA is TGTGCCAGCAGCTTAAATAAGAACACTGAAGCTTTCTTT. The rearrangement joins TRBV7-8 to TRBJ1-1; D remains ambiguous. Germline values: CDR1 SGHVS, CDR2 FQNEAQ. The CDR3 sequence is 13 residues long. Trimming left V 2 bases short and J 1 base short, with 5 bases between.

The chain recombines TRBV19 with TRBJ2-7; 10 positions match TRBD1. CDR1 is LNHDA and CDR2 is SQIVND in the germline V gene (reference sequence). J was trimmed by 3 bases and V by 6 bases; bases with no gene match: 17. CDR3 length: 18 amino acids. DNA for the CDR3: TGTGCCAGTAGAGATACTAGAGTGACGGGACAGGGGTTCTACGAGCAGTACTTC. Protein product: CASRDTRVTGQGFYEQYF.

V gene TRBV19 combines with J gene TRBJ1-6, with TRBD1 identical over 7 bases. The CDR3 is 15 amino acids. Germline-derived CDR1 and CDR2 are LNHDA and SQIVND (reference sequence). After removal of 3 bases from V and 5 bases from J, the junction contained 4 bases not matched to a gene. CDR3 loop: CASSIRQGHNSPLHF. The CDR3 nucleotides are TGTGCCAGTAGTATTAGACAGGGCCATAATTCACCCCTCCACTTT.

The J gene is TRBJ1-4, the V gene TRBV9; perhaps TRBD1 as D (6 bases). Germline CDR1 SGDLS, CDR2 YYNGEE. Trimming took 0 bases from V and 7 from J, leaving 13 bases between them. The length of the CDR3 is 15 residues. The CDR3 reads CASSVGPGAGEKLFF. In DNA form, the CDR3 reads TGTGCCAGCAGCGTAGGCCCAGGGGCGGGTGAAAAACTGTTTTTT.

The rearrangement joins TRBV13 to TRBJ1-2; D gene unclear. The V and J ends lost 7 bases and 5 bases respectively, with 5 bases between them. In germline, CDR1 is PRHDT, CDR2 FYEKMQ (reference sequence). There are 10 residues in the CDR3. The CDR3 nucleotides are TGTGCCAGCAAGGAGTATGGCTACACCTTC. Translating it yields CASKEYGYTF.

The chain uses TRBV5-6 and TRBJ2-3, with 10 nucleotides matching TRBD2. Per germline, CDR1 SGHDT and CDR2 YYEEEE. CDR3 length: 16 amino acids. Unmatched junction bases numbered 9, after V lost 4 bases and J lost 4 bases. This chain's CDR3 is CASSPTTAGGPDTQYF. In DNA form, the CDR3 reads TGTGCCAGCAGCCCTACTACAGCGGGGGGGCCAGATACGCAGTATTTT. Drawing the rest from reference TRBV5-6 and TRBJ2-3, the complete variable domain is DAGVTQSPTHLIKTRGQQVTLRCSPKSGHDTVSWYQQALGQGPQFIFQYYEEEERQRGNFPDRFSGHQFPNYSSELNVNALLLGDSALYLCASSPTTAGGPDTQYFGPGTRLTVL.

The rearrangement links TRBV6-4 to TRBJ2-1, with 9 bases fitting TRBD2. The CDR3 sequence is 15 residues long. From germline, CDR1 is MRHNA and CDR2 SNTAGT. Losses at the gene ends were 5 bases for V and 4 bases for J; bases not matched to a gene: 6. The CDR3 sequence: CASSIAGDYYNEQFF. The DNA for the CDR3 is TGTGCCAGCAGTATAGCGGGGGACTATTACAATGAGCAGTTCTTC.

This clone was counted once. The chain has TRBV19 and TRBJ1-1; a possible D gene is TRBD1 (5 bases). The CDR3 contains 14 residues. Germline lookup yields CDR1 LNHDA and CDR2 SQIVND (reference sequence). Trimming shortened V by 3 bases and J by 6 bases, and 14 bases separated the two germline ends. CDR3 bases: TGTGCCAGTAGTATGGCAGGGCTCTCTGCTGAAGCTTTCTTT. Amino acids: CASSMAGLSAEAFF.

The chain is built from TRBV7-9 and TRBJ2-1; TRBD2 matches at 7 bases. This CDR3 contains 13 residues. The germline CDR1 and CDR2 sequences are SEHNR and FQNEAQ (reference sequence). With V trimmed by 6 bases and J by 9 bases, 8 bases remained unmatched. The DNA for the CDR3 is TGTGCCAGCAGTCTCGGACTAGTGGCTGAGCAGTTCTTC. Translated: CASSLGLVAEQFF.

This chain links TRBV5-1 with TRBJ2-2, with D possibly TRBD2 on 5 matching bases. The germline gives CDR1 SGHRS, CDR2 YFSETQ. Trimming cost V 0 bases and J 2 bases, with 8 bases left between them. CDR3 length: 15 residues. The CDR3 nucleotides are TGCGCCAGCAGCTTGGGCAGGACTAACACCGGGGAGCTGTTTTTT. Its protein is CASSLGRTNTGELFF.

The gene calls are TRBV6-1 and TRBJ1-2; 8 nucleotides agree with TRBD1. The CDR3 length is 13 residues. Looked up from germline, CDR1 is MNHNS and CDR2 is SASEGT. With V trimmed by 8 bases and J by 4 bases, 6 bases remained unmatched. CDR3 protein: CASEDREVYGYTF. The CDR3 DNA is TGTGCCAGCGAGGACAGGGAGGTCTATGGCTACACCTTC.

V usage is TRBV7-2 and J usage is TRBJ2-5, with 11 nucleotides matching TRBD2. This CDR3 is built from 16 residues. Germline CDR1 SGHTA, CDR2 FQGNSA. Losses at the gene ends were 3 bases for V and 5 bases for J; bases not matched to a gene: 8. The CDR3 coding sequence is TGTGCCAGCAGCTTTAGCGGGGGGGCCAGGAAGGAGACCCAGTACTTC. The encoded protein is CASSFSGGARKETQYF.

This clone was seen once. This rearrangement joins TRBV7-9 to TRBJ1-6, with 7 bases fitting TRBD1. V was clipped by 1 base and J by 7 bases; unmatched bases: 4. Germline CDR1 is SEHNR and CDR2 is FQNEAQ (reference sequence). The CDR3 covers 15 residues. The CDR3 region is CASSLEGRGNSPLHF. The DNA for the CDR3 is TGTGCCAGCAGCTTAGAGGGCAGGGGGAATTCACCCCTCCACTTT.

The chain has TRBV5-1 and TRBJ2-3; weak D call: TRBD1 (7 bases). V lost 1 base and J 4 bases, leaving 13 bases between the germline ends. CDR3 length equals 15 residues. From germline, CDR1 is SGHRS and CDR2 YFSETQ. The CDR3 nucleotides are TGCGCCAGCAGCTTGCGGACAGGAGGGGCAGATACGCAGTATTTT. The encoded protein is CASSLRTGGADTQYF.

The genes are TRBV27 and TRBJ1-6, with no clear D. The CDR3 loop spans 14 amino acids. Trimming shortened V by 8 bases and J by 7 bases, and 15 bases separated the two germline ends. Germline CDR1 and CDR2: MNHEY and SMNVEV (reference sequence). Written as DNA, the CDR3 is TGTGCCAGCCGCCCAGAAGGGAGAAATTCACCCCTCCACTTT. Residues: CASRPEGRNSPLHF.

The chain couples TRBV2 to TRBJ1-3; weak D call: TRBD1 (5 bases). CDR1 SNHLY and CDR2 FYNNEI come from the germline V gene. V lost 5 bases, J lost 2 bases, and 10 bases lay in between. This CDR3 is 14 amino acids long. The CDR3 here is CASSPDITGNTIYF. For the CDR3, the DNA is TGTGCCAGCAGTCCGGACATCACTGGAAACACCATATATTTT.

The V gene is TRBV14, the J gene TRBJ1-1, with D hard to call. This CDR3 spans 13 amino acids. The V gene's germline CDR1 is SGHDN and CDR2 FVKESK. The germline V and J ends were trimmed by 5 bases and 3 bases, with 10 bases remaining between them. CDR3 sequence: CASSTGKYTEAFF. The CDR3 DNA reads as TGTGCCAGCAGCACGGGAAAGTACACTGAAGCTTTCTTT.

This clone was picked up one time. J is TRBJ1-1 and V is TRBV27; TRBD1 aligns across 9 bases. Trimming cost V 5 bases and J 5 bases; bases outside gene matches: 9. Per germline, CDR1 MNHEY and CDR2 SMNVEV (reference sequence). The CDR3 has 15 amino acids. CDR3 loop: CASSRLTDRGTEAFF. Written as DNA, the CDR3 is TGTGCCAGCAGTCGGCTAACGGACAGGGGAACTGAAGCTTTCTTT.

The chain joins TRBV19 to TRBJ1-2; TRBD1 matches at 9 bases. Germline loops: CDR1 LNHDA, CDR2 SQIVND (reference sequence). The CDR3 length is 14 residues. V lost 4 bases to trimming and J lost 6 bases; unmatched junction nucleotides: 6. The CDR3 DNA reads TGTGCCAGTAGTAATAACAGGGGGCGGGATGGCTACACCTTC. It yields the protein CASSNNRGRDGYTF. The whole variable domain, filled in from reference TRBV19 and TRBJ1-2, reads DGGITQSPKYLFRKEGQNVTLSCEQNLNHDAMYWYRQDPGQGLRLIYYSQIVNDFQKGDIAEGYSVSREKKESFPLTVTSAQKNPTAFYLCASSNNRGRDGYTFGSGTRLTVV.

The chain carries TRBV5-4 and TRBJ2-2; TRBD2 matches 7 bases. Losses at the gene ends were 4 bases for V and 4 bases for J; bases not matched to a gene: 7. CDR3 length: 15 residues. CDR1 and CDR2 from the germline V gene are SGHNT and YYREEE (reference sequence). The CDR3 DNA follows: TGTGCCAGCAGCCCAGGTTCGGGGGGCACCGGGGAGCTGTTTTTT. It translates to CASSPGSGGTGELFF.

The rearrangement links TRBV11-2 to TRBJ2-5; 7 bases agree with TRBD2. CDR3 length: 16 amino acids. The germline gives CDR1 SGHAT, CDR2 FQNNGV. V lost 1 base, J lost 1 base, and 6 bases stayed unmatched. The CDR3, as DNA: TGTGCCAGCAGCTTAGGCGGGAGACACCTCCAAGAGACCCAGTACTTC. This sequence encodes CASSLGGRHLQETQYF.

This clone came up once. The V gene is TRBV18, the J gene TRBJ2-7; a possible D gene is TRBD1 (6 bases). Trimming removed 4 bases at V and 5 bases at J, with 12 bases between. Germline V gives CDR1 KGHSH, CDR2 LQKENI. There are 13 residues in the CDR3. CDR3 residues: CASSLGQQDEQYF. The CDR3 nucleotides are TGTGCCAGCTCACTCGGACAGCAGGACGAGCAGTACTTC.

The chain carries TRBV15 and TRBJ2-4; TRBD1 agrees at 8 bases. J gave up 0 bases and V 4 bases, and 14 bases lay outside the gene matches. This CDR3 is built from 19 residues. Germline-derived CDR1 and CDR2 are LNHNV and YYDKDF (reference sequence). The chain's CDR3 is CATSTPSAGGYLAKNIQYF. Here the CDR3 DNA reads TGTGCCACCAGCACCCCCTCTGCAGGGGGCTACTTAGCCAAAAACATTCAGTACTTC.

V gene TRBV7-6 combines with J gene TRBJ1-1; D uncertain. Germline CDR1 SGHVS, CDR2 FNYEAQ. The V and J ends lost 3 bases and 0 bases respectively, with 11 bases between them. The CDR3 runs to 15 residues. The CDR3: CASSFLAGMNTEAFF. In DNA form, the CDR3 reads TGTGCCAGCAGCTTTCTCGCGGGTATGAACACTGAAGCTTTCTTT.

The rearrangement joins TRBV19 to TRBJ1-2, with D possibly being TRBD1 (5 bases). Trimming pared 3 bases from V and 7 bases from J, leaving 15 bases between. Germline V gene data show CDR1 as LNHDA and CDR2 as SQIVND (reference sequence). This CDR3 is built from 14 residues. CDR3 DNA: TGTGCCAGTAGTATCAGCGGGGGTAGTGGTGGCTACACCTTC. This encodes CASSISGGSGGYTF.

J is TRBJ1-1 and V is TRBV5-5; unclear D gene. The CDR3 has 13 residues. CDR1 is SGHKS, CDR2 YYEKEE, per germline (reference sequence). The V end was cut by 4 bases, the J end by 5 bases, with 12 bases between. This CDR3 is CASSTTPGTEAFF. DNA for the CDR3: TGTGCCAGCAGCACAACCCCCGGGACTGAAGCTTTCTTT. Looking up the rest from reference TRBV5-5 and TRBJ1-1 gives the full variable domain: DAGVTQSPTHLIKTRGQQVTLRCSPISGHKSVSWYQQVLGQGPQFIFQYYEKEERGRGNFPDRFSARQFPNYSSELNVNALLLGDSALYLCASSTTPGTEAFFGQGTRLTVV.